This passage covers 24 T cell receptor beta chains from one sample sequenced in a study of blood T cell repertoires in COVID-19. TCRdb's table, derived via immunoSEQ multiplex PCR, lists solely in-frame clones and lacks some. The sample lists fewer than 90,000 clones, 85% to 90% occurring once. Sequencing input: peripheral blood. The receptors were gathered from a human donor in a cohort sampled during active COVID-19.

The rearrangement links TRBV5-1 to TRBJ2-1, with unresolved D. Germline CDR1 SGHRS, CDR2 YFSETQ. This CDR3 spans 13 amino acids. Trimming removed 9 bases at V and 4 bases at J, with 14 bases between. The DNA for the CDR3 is TGCGCCACCCGGGTTGATAGTTACAATGAGCAGTTCTTC. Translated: CATRVDSYNEQFF. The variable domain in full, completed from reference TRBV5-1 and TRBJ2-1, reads KAGVTQTPRYLIKTRGQQVTLSCSPISGHRSVSWYQQTPGQGLQFLFEYFSETQRNKGNFPGRFSGRQFSNSRSEMNVSTLELGDSALYLCATRVDSYNEQFFGPGTRLTVL.

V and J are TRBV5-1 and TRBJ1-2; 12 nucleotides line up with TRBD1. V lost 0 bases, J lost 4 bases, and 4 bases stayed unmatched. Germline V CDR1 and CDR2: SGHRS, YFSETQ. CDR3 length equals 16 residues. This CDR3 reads CASSLDGTGGSYGYTF. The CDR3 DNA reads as TGCGCCAGCAGCTTGGACGGGACAGGGGGCAGCTATGGCTACACCTTC.

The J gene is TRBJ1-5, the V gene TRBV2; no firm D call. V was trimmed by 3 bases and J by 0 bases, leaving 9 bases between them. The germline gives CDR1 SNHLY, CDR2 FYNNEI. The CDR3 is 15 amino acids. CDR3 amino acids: CASSETTVSNQPQHF. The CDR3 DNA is TGTGCCAGCAGTGAGACGACTGTTAGCAATCAGCCCCAGCATTTT. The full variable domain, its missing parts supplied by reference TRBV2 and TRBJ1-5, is EPEVTQTPSHQVTQMGQEVILRCVPISNHLYFYWYRQILGQKVEFLVSFYNNEISEKSEIFDDQFSVERPDGSNFTLKIRSTKLEDSAMYFCASSETTVSNQPQHFGDGTRLSIL.

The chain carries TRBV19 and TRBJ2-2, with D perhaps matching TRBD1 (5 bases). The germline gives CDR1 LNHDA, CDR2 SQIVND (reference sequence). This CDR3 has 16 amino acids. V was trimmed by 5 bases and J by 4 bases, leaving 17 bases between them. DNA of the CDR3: TGTGCCAGTAGTCTTGGATTGGGGCCAGCCACCGGGGAGCTGTTTTTT. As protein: CASSLGLGPATGELFF.

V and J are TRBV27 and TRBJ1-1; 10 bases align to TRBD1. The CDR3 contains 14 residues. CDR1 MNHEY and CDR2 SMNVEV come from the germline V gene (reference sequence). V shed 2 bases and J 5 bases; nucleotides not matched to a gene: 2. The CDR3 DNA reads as TGTGCCAGCAGTTTAGACAGGGGGCGGACTGAAGCTTTCTTT. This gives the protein CASSLDRGRTEAFF.

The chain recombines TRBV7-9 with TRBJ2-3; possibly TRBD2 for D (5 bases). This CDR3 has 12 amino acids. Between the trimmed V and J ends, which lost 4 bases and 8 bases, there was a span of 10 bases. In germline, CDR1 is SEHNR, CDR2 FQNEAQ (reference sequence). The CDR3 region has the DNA TGTGCCAGCAGCTCCTTAGCGTTTACGCAGTATTTT. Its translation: CASSSLAFTQYF.

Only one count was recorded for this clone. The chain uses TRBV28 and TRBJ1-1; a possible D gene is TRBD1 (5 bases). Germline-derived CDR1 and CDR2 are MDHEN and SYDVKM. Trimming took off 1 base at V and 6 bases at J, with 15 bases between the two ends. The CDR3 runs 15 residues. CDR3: CASSLSVGGLPEAFF. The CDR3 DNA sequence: TGTGCCAGCAGTTTATCCGTCGGGGGGTTACCTGAAGCTTTCTTT.

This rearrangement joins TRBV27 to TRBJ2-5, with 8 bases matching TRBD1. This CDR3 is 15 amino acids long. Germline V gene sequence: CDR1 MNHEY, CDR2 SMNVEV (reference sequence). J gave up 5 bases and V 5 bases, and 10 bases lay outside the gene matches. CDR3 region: CASSPTTGVEETQYF. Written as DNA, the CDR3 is TGTGCCAGCAGTCCTACGACAGGGGTTGAGGAGACCCAGTACTTC.

CDR3 amino acids: CASSLDRTSNYGYTF. In DNA form, the CDR3 reads TGTGCCAGCAGCCTGGACAGGACCTCTAACTATGGCTACACCTTC. The V call is TRBV11-3, the J call TRBJ1-2, with 7 bases aligning to TRBD1. This CDR3 comprises 15 residues. Germline V lookup: CDR1 SGHNT, CDR2 YENEEA. The V and J ends lost 5 bases and 0 bases, in that order; junction bases with no gene match: 6.

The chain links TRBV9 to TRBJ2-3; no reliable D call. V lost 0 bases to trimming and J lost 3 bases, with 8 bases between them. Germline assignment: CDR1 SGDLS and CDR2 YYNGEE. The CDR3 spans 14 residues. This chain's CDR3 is CASSVASQTDTQYF. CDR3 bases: TGTGCCAGCAGCGTAGCATCTCAGACAGATACGCAGTATTTT.

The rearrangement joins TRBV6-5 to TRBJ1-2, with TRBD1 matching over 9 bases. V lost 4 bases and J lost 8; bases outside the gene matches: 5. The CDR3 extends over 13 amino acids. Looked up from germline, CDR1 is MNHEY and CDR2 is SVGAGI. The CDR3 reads CASSFTGGLGYTF. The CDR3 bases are TGTGCCAGCAGTTTTACAGGGGGCTTGGGCTACACCTTC.

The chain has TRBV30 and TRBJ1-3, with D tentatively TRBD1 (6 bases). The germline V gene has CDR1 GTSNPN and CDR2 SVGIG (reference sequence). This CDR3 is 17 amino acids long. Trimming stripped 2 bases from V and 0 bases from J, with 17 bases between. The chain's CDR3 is CAWSPWQGPYSGNTIYF. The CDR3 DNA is TGTGCCTGGAGTCCTTGGCAGGGGCCTTACTCTGGAAACACCATATATTTT. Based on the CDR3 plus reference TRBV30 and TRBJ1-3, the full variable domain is SQTIHQWPATLVQPVGSPLSLECTVEGTSNPNLYWYRQAAGRGLQLLFYSVGIGQISSEVPQNLSASRPQDRQFILSSKKLLLSDSGFYLCAWSPWQGPYSGNTIYFGEGSWLTVV.

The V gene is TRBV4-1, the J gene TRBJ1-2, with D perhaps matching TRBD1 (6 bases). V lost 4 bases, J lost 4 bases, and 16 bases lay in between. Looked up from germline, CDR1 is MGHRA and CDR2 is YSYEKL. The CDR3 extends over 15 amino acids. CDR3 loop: CASSLRFTGFYGYTF. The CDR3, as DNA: TGCGCCAGCAGCCTAAGATTTACAGGGTTCTATGGCTACACCTTC.

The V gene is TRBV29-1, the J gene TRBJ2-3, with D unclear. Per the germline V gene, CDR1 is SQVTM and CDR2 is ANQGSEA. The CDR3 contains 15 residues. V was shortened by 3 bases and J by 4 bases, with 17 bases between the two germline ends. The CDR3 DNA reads TGCAGCGTTGATAGTGGTAGAGGCATGCCAGATACGCAGTATTTT. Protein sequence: CSVDSGRGMPDTQYF.

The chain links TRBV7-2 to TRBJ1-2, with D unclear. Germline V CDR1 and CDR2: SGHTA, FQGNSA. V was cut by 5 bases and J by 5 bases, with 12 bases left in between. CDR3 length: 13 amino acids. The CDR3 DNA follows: TGTGCCAGCAGCGAGAATGAGGTTTATGGCTACACCTTC. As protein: CASSENEVYGYTF. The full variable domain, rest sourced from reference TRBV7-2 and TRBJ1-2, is GAGVSQSPSNKVTEKGKDVELRCDPISGHTALYWYRQSLGQGLEFLIYFQGNSAPDKSGLPSDRFSAERTGGSVSTLTIQRTQQEDSAVYLCASSENEVYGYTFGSGTRLTVV.

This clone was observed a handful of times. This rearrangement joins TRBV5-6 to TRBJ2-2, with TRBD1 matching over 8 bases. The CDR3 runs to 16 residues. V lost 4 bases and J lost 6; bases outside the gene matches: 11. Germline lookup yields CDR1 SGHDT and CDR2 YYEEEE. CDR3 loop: CASSPGQGERAGELFF. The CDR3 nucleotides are TGTGCCAGCAGCCCCGGACAGGGCGAGAGAGCCGGGGAGCTGTTTTTT.

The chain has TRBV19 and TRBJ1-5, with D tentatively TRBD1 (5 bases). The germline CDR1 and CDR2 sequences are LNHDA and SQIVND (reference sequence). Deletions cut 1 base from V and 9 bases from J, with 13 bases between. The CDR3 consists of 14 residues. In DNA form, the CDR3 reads TGTGCCAGTAGTATAGGCTACAGCACAGGGCCCCAGCATTTT. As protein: CASSIGYSTGPQHF.

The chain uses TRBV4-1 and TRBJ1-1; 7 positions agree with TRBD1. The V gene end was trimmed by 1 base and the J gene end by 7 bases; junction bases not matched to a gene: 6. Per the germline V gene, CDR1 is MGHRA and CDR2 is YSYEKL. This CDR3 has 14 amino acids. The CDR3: CASSQVSGGIEAFF. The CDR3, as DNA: TGCGCCAGCAGCCAAGTTTCAGGGGGGATTGAAGCTTTCTTT.

The DNA for the CDR3 is TGTGCCAGTAGTATCGGGGGTAGCGGCTACAATGAGCAGTTCTTC. Amino acid sequence: CASSIGGSGYNEQFF. The V call is TRBV19, the J call TRBJ2-1; maybe TRBD2 (6 bases). Deletions cut 3 bases from V and 3 bases from J, with 12 bases between. This CDR3 has 15 amino acids. Germline assignment: CDR1 LNHDA and CDR2 SQIVND (reference sequence).

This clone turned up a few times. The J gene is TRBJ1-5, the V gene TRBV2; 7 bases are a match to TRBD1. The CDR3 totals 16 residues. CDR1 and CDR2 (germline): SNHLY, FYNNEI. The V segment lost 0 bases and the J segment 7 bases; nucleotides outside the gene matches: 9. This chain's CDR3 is CASSEAGGAFGQPQHF. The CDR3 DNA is TGTGCCAGCAGTGAAGCAGGGGGCGCATTCGGGCAGCCCCAGCATTTT.

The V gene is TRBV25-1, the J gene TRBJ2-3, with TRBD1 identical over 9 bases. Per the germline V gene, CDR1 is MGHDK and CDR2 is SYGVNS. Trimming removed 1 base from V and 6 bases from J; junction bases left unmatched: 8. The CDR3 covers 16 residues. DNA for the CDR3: TGTGCCAGCAGTGAATTGGGGACAGGGAGAATGGATACGCAGTATTTT. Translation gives CASSELGTGRMDTQYF.

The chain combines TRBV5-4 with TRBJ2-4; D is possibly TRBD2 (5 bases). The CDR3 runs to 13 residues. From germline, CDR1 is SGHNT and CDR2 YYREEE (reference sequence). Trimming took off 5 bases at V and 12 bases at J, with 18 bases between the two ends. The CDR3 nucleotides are TGTGCCAGCAGACCCACACCTAGCCTGCCTCAGTACTTC. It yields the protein CASRPTPSLPQYF.

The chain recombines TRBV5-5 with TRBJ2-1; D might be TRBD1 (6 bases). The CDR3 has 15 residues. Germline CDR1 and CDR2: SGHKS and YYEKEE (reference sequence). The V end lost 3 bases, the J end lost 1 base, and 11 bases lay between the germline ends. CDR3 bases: TGTGCCAGCAGCTCGGAGGACAGATCCTACAATGAGCAGTTCTTC. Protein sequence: CASSSEDRSYNEQFF. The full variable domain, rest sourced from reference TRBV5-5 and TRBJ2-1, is DAGVTQSPTHLIKTRGQQVTLRCSPISGHKSVSWYQQVLGQGPQFIFQYYEKEERGRGNFPDRFSARQFPNYSSELNVNALLLGDSALYLCASSSEDRSYNEQFFGPGTRLTVL.

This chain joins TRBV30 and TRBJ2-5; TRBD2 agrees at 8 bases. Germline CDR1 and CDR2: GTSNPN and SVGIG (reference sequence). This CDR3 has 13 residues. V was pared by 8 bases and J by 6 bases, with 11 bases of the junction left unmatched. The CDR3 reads CASSSGRLKTQYF. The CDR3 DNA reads TGTGCCAGCAGCAGCGGGAGACTGAAGACCCAGTACTTC.